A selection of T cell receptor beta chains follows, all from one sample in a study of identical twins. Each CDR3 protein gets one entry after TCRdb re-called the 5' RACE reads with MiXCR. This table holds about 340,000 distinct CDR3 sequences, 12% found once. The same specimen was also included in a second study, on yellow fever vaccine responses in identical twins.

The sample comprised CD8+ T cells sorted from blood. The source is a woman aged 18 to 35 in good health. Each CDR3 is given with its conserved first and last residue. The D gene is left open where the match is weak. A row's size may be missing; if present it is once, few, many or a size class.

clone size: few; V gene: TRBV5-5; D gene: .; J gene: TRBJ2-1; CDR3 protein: CASSLGGAFEQFF; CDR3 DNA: TGTGCCAGCAGCTTGGGGGGGGCCTTTGAGCAGTTCTTC
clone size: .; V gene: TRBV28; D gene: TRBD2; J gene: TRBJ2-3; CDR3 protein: CASSVTSGREDTQYF; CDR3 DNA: TGTGCCAGCAGTGTAACTAGCGGGAGGGAGGATACGCAGTATTTT
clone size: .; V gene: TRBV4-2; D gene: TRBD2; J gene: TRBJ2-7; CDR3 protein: CASSPLAGSGRYEQYF; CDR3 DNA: TGTGCCAGCAGCCCCCTAGCGGGATCGGGTCGGTACGAGCAGTACTTC
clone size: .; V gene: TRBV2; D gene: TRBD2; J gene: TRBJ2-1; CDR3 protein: CASSYPGLAGDNEQFF; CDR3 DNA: TGTGCCAGCAGTTACCCGGGACTAGCGGGGGACAATGAGCAGTTCTTC
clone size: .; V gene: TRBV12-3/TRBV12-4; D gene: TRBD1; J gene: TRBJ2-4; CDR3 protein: CASGQEASGKNIQYF; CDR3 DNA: TGTGCCAGCGGACAGGAGGCCTCGGGGAAAAACATTCAGTACTTC
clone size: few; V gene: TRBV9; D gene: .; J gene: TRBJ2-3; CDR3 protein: CASSVAGGRSTDTQYF; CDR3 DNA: TGTGCCAGCAGCGTAGCTGGGGGTAGAAGCACAGATACGCAGTATTTT
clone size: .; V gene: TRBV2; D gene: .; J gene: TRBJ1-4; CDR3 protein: CASSEGRGTNEKLFF; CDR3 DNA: TGTGCCAGCAGTGAAGGCCGGGGAACTAATGAAAAACTGTTTTTT
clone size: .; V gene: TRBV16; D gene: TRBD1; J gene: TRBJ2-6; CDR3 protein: CASSQFSHPGTGENSGANVLTF; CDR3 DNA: TGTGCCAGCAGCCAATTTTCCCACCCCGGGACAGGGGAAAATTCTGGGGCCAACGTCCTGACTTTC
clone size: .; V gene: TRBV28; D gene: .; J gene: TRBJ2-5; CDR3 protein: CASSLWNRGETQYF; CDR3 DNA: TGTGCCAGCAGTTTATGGAACAGAGGGGAGACCCAGTACTTC
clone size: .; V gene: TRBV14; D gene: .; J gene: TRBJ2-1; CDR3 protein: CASSWGRGYYSEQFF; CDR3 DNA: TGTGCCAGCAGCTGGGGACGGGGTTATTATAGTGAGCAGTTCTTC
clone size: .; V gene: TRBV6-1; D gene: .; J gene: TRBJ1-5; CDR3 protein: CASSDGGRNQPQHF; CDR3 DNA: TGTGCCAGCAGTGACGGGGGGAGGAATCAGCCCCAGCATTTT
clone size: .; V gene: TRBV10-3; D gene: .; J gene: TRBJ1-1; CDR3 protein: CAASPGNTEAFF; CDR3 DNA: TGTGCCGCGAGTCCAGGGAACACTGAAGCTTTCTTT
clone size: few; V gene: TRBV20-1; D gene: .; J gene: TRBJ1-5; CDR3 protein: CSARDLLSFQPQHF; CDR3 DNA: TGCAGTGCTAGAGATCTGCTGTCCTTTCAGCCCCAGCATTTT
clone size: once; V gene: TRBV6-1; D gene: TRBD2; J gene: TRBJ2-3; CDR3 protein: CASSLRTSGSSTDTQYF; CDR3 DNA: TGTGCCAGCAGCCTCCGGACTAGCGGTAGTAGCACAGATACGCAGTATTTT
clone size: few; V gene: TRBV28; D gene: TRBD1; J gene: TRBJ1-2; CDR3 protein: CASSLPTGENYGYTF; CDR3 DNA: TGTGCCAGCAGTTTACCTACAGGGGAAAACTATGGCTACACCTTC
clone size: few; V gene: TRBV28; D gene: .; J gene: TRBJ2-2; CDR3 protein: CASSPGHTNTGELFF; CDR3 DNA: TGTGCCAGCAGTCCGGGACACACGAACACCGGGGAGCTGTTTTTT
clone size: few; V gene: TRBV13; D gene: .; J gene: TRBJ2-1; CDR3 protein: CASSLGSGGLYNEQFF; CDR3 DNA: TGTGCCAGCAGCTTGGGTTCAGGGGGGCTCTACAATGAGCAGTTCTTC
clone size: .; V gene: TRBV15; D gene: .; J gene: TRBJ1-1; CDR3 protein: CATSRDLGTMNTEAFF; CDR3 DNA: TGTGCCACCAGCAGAGATCTTGGGACAATGAACACTGAAGCTTTCTTT
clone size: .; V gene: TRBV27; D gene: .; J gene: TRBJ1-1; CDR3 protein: CASRFGENTEAFF; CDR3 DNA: TGTGCCAGCAGGTTTGGAGAGAACACTGAAGCTTTCTTT
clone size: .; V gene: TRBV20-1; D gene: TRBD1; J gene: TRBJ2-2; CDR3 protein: CSANSRQGHTGELFF; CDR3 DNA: TGCAGTGCTAACTCCCGACAGGGCCACACCGGGGAGCTGTTTTTT
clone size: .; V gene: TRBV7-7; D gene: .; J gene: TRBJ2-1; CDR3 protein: CASSLAGVDEQFF; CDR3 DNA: TGTGCCAGCAGCTTAGCGGGGGTGGATGAGCAGTTCTTC
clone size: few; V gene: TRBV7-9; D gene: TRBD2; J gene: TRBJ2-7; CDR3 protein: CASSPPWSGSNYEQYF; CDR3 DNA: TGTGCCAGCAGCCCACCCTGGAGCGGGAGCAACTACGAGCAGTACTTC
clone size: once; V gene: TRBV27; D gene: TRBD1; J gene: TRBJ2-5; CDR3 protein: CASSIQGALVETQYF; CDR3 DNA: TGTGCCAGCAGTATCCAGGGGGCGCTGGTTGAGACCCAGTACTTC
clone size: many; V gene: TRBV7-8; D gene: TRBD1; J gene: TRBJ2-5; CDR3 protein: CASNPVDRGEETQYF; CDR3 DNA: TGTGCCAGCAACCCAGTCGACAGGGGCGAAGAGACCCAGTACTTC
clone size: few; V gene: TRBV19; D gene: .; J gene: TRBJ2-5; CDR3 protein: CASRGEDGGSETQYF; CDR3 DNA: TGTGCCAGTAGAGGCGAGGACGGAGGATCGGAGACCCAGTACTTC
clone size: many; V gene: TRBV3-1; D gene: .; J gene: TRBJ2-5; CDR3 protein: CASSQNLLETQYF; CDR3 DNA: TGTGCCAGCAGCCAGAACCTACTAGAGACCCAGTACTTC
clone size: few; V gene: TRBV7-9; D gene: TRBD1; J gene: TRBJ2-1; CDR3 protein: CASSSWWDREGEQFF; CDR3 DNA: TGTGCCAGCAGCTCATGGTGGGACAGGGAGGGTGAGCAGTTCTTC
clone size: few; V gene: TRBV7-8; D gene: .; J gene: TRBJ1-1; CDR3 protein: CASSLAGTGVEAFF; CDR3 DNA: TGTGCCAGCAGCTTAGCGGGGACGGGCGTTGAAGCTTTCTTT
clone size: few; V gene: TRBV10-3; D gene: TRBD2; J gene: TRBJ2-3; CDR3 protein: CAITSGGARDTQYF; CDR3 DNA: TGTGCCATCACTAGCGGGGGGGCCCGGGATACGCAGTATTTT
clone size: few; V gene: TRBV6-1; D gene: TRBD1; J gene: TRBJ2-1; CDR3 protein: CASSTGTGGIEQFF; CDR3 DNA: TGTGCCAGCAGTACCGGGACAGGGGGTATTGAGCAGTTCTTC
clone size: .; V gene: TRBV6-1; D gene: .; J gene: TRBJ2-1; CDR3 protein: CASRSPGFYNEQFF; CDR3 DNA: TGTGCCAGCAGGAGTCCGGGGTTTTACAATGAGCAGTTCTTC
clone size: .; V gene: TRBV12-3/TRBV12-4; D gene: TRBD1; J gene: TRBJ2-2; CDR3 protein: CASSLTGPDTGELFF; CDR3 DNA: TGTGCCAGCAGTTTGACAGGGCCCGACACCGGGGAGCTGTTTTTT
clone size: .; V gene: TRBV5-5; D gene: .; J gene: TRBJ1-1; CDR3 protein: CASREKDTEAFF; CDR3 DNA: TGTGCCAGCAGAGAAAAGGACACTGAAGCTTTCTTT
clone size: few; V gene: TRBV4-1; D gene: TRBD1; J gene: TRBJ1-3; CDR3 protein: CASSQDPSLTGFGNTIYF; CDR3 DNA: TGCGCCAGCAGCCAAGACCCCAGCTTGACAGGGTTCGGAAACACCATATATTTT
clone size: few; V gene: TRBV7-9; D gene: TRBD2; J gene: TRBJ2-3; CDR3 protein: CASRPDSGRASDTQYF; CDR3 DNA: TGTGCCAGCAGGCCCGATAGCGGGAGGGCCAGTGATACGCAGTATTTT
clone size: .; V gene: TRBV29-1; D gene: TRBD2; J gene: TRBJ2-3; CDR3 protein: CSVEWLADFTDTQYF; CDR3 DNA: TGCAGCGTTGAGTGGCTAGCGGACTTCACAGATACGCAGTATTTT
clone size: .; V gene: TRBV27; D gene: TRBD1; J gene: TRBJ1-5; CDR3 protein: CASSLYGTANQPQHF; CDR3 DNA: TGTGCCAGCAGTTTGTACGGGACAGCAAATCAGCCCCAGCATTTT
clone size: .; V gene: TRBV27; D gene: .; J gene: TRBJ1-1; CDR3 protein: CASREGAARTEAFF; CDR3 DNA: TGTGCCAGCAGGGAAGGGGCAGCACGCACTGAAGCTTTCTTT
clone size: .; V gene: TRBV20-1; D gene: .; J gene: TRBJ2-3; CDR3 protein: CSASGLRERGTDTQYF; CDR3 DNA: TGCAGTGCGTCCGGCCTCCGGGAGCGCGGCACAGATACGCAGTATTTT
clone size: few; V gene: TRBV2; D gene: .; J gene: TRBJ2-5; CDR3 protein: CASSEWLGSGETQYF; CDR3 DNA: TGTGCCAGCAGTGAATGGCTGGGATCGGGGGAGACCCAGTACTTC
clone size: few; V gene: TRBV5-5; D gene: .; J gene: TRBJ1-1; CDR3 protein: CASSNPEMRQEGTEAFF; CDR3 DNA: TGTGCCAGCAGTAATCCGGAAATGAGACAGGAGGGCACTGAAGCTTTCTTT
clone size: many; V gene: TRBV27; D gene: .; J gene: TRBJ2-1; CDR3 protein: CASKRAGYNEQFF; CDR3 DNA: TGTGCCAGCAAAAGGGCCGGGTACAATGAGCAGTTCTTC
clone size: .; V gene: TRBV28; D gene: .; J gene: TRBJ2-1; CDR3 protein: CASSLSMASYNEQFF; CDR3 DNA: TGTGCCAGCAGTTTAAGTATGGCATCCTACAATGAGCAGTTCTTC
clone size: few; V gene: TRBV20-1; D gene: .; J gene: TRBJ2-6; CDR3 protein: CSARDPGGTGANVLTF; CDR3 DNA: TGCAGTGCTCGGGACCCAGGGGGGACTGGGGCCAACGTCCTGACTTTC
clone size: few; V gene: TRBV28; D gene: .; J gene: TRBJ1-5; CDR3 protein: CASSFRGKQPQHF; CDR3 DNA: TGTGCCAGCAGTTTTCGAGGAAAACAGCCCCAGCATTTT
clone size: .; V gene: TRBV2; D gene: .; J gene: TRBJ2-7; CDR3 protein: CASSFPGAAYPYEQYF; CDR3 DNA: TGTGCCAGCAGTTTCCCAGGGGCTGCGTACCCCTACGAGCAGTACTTC
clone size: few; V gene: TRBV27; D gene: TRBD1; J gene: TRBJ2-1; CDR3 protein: CASRTGTGPHNEQFF; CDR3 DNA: TGTGCCAGCAGGACCGGGACAGGGCCCCACAATGAGCAGTTCTTC
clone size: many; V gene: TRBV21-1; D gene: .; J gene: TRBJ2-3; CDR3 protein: CASREGPSTDTQYF; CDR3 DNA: TGTGCCAGCAGAGAGGGACCTAGCACAGATACGCAGTATTTT
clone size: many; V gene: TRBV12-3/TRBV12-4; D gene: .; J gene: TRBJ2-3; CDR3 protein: CASSHTTGLSTDTQYF; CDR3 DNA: TGTGCCAGCTCCCACACGACAGGACTGAGCACAGATACGCAGTATTTT
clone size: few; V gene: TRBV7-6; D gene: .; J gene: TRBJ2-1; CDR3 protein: CASSLRPGGQSYNEQFF; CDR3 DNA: TGTGCCAGCAGCTTACGCCCGGGGGGCCAGTCCTACAATGAGCAGTTCTTC
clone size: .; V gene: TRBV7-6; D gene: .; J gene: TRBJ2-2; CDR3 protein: CASSLAVTTLTGELFF; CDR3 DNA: TGTGCCAGCAGCTTAGCGGTGACTACCCTAACCGGGGAGCTGTTTTTT
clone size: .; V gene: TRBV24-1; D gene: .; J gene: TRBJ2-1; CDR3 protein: CATSDLQGASYNEQFF; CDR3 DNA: TGTGCCACCAGTGATTTGCAAGGGGCTTCCTACAATGAGCAGTTCTTC
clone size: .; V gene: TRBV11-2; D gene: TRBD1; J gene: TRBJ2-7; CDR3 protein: CAIPGTGASSSYEQYF; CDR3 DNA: TGTGCCATTCCCGGGACAGGGGCTTCTAGCTCCTACGAGCAGTACTTC
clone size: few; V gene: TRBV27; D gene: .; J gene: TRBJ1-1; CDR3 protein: CASSPTGRGTEAFF; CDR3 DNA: TGTGCCAGCAGTCCCACGGGGAGAGGCACTGAAGCTTTCTTT